This T cell receptor (beta chain) was identified during a study of CD8+ T cells in alopecia areata. After isolation, RNA underwent reverse transcription to generate cDNA as the sequencing template. TCRdb's copy holds only in-frame clones and misses some; the assay was immunoSEQ multiplex PCR. The table records fewer than 250,000 clones, about three fifths of them present only once. Treatment here: oral pan-JAK inhibitor, 5-10 mg twice daily. The CDR3 is 15 residues long. V dropped 5 bases and J dropped 8; count of bases not matched to a gene: 10. Germline V lookup: CDR1 SGHAT, CDR2 FQNNGV. This TCR came from a human donor with alopecia areata. The sample was CD4+ T cells sorted from blood, taken at week 4, from a patient treated with tofacitinib. This rearrangement joins TRBV11-2 to TRBJ2-1; TRBD1 aligns across 9 bases. CDR3 in amino acids: CASSKMGQGGDEQFF. In nucleotides, the CDR3 is TGTGCCAGCAGCAAGATGGGACAGGGTGGCGATGAGCAGTTCTTC.